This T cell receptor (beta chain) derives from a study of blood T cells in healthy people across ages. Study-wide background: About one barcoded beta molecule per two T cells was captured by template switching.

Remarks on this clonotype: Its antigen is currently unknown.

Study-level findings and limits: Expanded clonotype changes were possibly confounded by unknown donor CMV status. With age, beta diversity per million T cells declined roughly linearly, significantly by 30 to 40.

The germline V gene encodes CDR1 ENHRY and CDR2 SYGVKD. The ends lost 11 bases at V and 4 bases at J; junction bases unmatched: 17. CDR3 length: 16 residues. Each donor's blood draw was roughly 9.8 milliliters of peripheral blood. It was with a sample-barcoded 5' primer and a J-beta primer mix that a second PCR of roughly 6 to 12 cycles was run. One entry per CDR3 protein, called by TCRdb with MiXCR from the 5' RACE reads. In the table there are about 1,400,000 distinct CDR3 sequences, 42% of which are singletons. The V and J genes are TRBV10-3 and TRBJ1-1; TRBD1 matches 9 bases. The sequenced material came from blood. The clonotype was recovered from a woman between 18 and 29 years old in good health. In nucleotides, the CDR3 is TGTGCCTCAAAGGGGATCCCGACAGGGGGGTCCACTGAAGCTTTCTTT. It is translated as CASKGIPTGGSTEAFF.